One sample yielded the 23 T cell receptor beta chains listed below, sequenced in a study of identifying expanded T cells in peripheral blood. Assay: immunoSEQ multiplex PCR; the TCRdb copy retains only in-frame clones and omits some. Found here are approximately 130,000 clones, roughly 82% of them singletons; the top ten hold 3% to 4%. Material: blood. These receptors were collected from a person aged 18 to 75 in good health.

The CDR3 DNA is TGTGCCAGCAGCTTGTTTCAGGGTCATGGGGAAGAGACCCAGTACTTC. It is translated as CASSLFQGHGEETQYF. V gene TRBV5-5 combines with J gene TRBJ2-5; a weak D match, TRBD1 (5 bases). The CDR3 has 16 amino acids. Germline CDR1 SGHKS, CDR2 YYEKEE (reference sequence). V lost 1 base and J 3 bases, leaving 16 bases between the germline ends. The whole variable domain, filled in from reference TRBV5-5 and TRBJ2-5, reads DAGVTQSPTHLIKTRGQQVTLRCSPISGHKSVSWYQQVLGQGPQFIFQYYEKEERGRGNFPDRFSARQFPNYSSELNVNALLLGDSALYLCASSLFQGHGEETQYFGPGTRLLVL.

This chain connects TRBV11-3 to TRBJ1-2; weak D call: TRBD1 (5 bases). This CDR3 comprises 14 residues. Trimming removed 1 base at V and 7 bases at J, with 13 bases between. Germline V CDR1 and CDR2: SGHNT, YENEEA. CDR3 nucleotide sequence: TGTGCCAGCAGCTTAGTGTGGGGACCAGGTGGCTACACCTTC. As protein: CASSLVWGPGGYTF.

In DNA form, the CDR3 reads TGTGCCAGCAGCCCGGGCGGACCCTCCGAGCAGTACTTC. It is translated as CASSPGGPSEQYF. This chain connects TRBV7-6 to TRBJ2-7; D uncertain. V shed 5 bases and J shed 6 bases, with 14 bases lying between them. Looked up from germline, CDR1 is SGHVS and CDR2 is FNYEAQ. This CDR3 comprises 13 residues.

This chain links TRBV21-1 with TRBJ1-4. TRBV21-1 is annotated as a pseudogene. This CDR3 comprises 17 residues. The CDR3, as DNA: TGTGCCAGCAGCAAAGAGCGGCCAGGGACTAGGGATGAAAAACTGTTTTTT. Amino acids: CASSKERPGTRDEKLFF.

The CDR3 DNA sequence: TGTGCCAGCAGACCACAGTGGAAGGACACAGATACGCAGTATTTT. It translates to CASRPQWKDTDTQYF. The gene calls are TRBV7-9 and TRBJ2-3; D is uncertain. Trimming took off 6 bases at V and 2 bases at J, with 15 bases between the two ends. The CDR3 consists of 15 residues. Germline V lookup: CDR1 SEHNR, CDR2 FQNEAQ (reference sequence). The variable domain in full, with the rest retrieved from reference TRBV7-9 and TRBJ2-3, is DTGVSQNPRHKITKRGQNVTFRCDPISEHNRLYWYRQTLGQGPEFLTYFQNEAQLEKSRLLSDRFSAERPKGSFSTLEIQRTEQGDSAMYLCASRPQWKDTDTQYFGPGTRLTVL.

The rearrangement links TRBV15 to TRBJ2-2; a weak D match, TRBD2 (5 bases). The CDR3 loop spans 15 amino acids. Trimming took off 4 bases at V and 1 base at J, with 10 bases between the two ends. CDR1 is LNHNV, CDR2 YYDKDF, per germline (reference sequence). The CDR3 sequence: CATSMNRGNTGELFF. Written as DNA, the CDR3 is TGTGCCACCAGCATGAACCGGGGGAACACCGGGGAGCTGTTTTTT.

The chain has TRBV4-3 and TRBJ2-7, with D uncertain. This CDR3 is 13 amino acids long. Germline assignment: CDR1 LGHNA and CDR2 YSLEER. Deletions cut 1 base from V and 3 bases from J, with 7 bases between. The CDR3 is CASSQGHFYEQYF. The CDR3 DNA follows: TGCGCCAGCAGCCAAGGTCACTTCTACGAGCAGTACTTC.

With regard to this clone: At one of its ends the junction is not consistent with the germline gene, which may arise from a read error. The chain carries TRBV4-3 and TRBJ1-2; 7 positions match TRBD1. Germline V gene lookup returns CDR1 LGHNA and CDR2 YSLEER. This CDR3 contains 16 residues. CDR3 in amino acids: CASSKEFRQGETGYTF. The CDR3 DNA sequence: TGCGCCAGCAGCAAAGAATTTCGACAGGGTGAGACTGGCTACACCTTC.

This clone was seen only once. The V and J genes are TRBV30 and TRBJ1-5, with D uncertain. The CDR3 covers 13 residues. Per the germline V gene, CDR1 is GTSNPN and CDR2 is SVGIG (reference sequence). The germline V and J ends were trimmed by 0 bases and 7 bases, with 10 bases remaining between them. The chain's CDR3 is CAWSVQVGQPQHF. The CDR3 nucleotides are TGTGCCTGGAGTGTACAAGTTGGGCAGCCCCAGCATTTT.

The chain carries TRBV5-6 and TRBJ1-5; D is possibly TRBD1 (5 bases). The germline gives CDR1 SGHDT, CDR2 YYEEEE. The CDR3 runs 15 residues. The V and J ends lost 0 bases and 6 bases respectively, with 13 bases between them. The DNA for the CDR3 is TGTGCCAGCAGCTTGGCCGGGGGAAGCTCTCAGCCCCAGCATTTT. Translating it yields CASSLAGGSSQPQHF.

This chain links TRBV18 with TRBJ1-4; 8 bases are shared with TRBD1. V lost 4 bases to trimming and J lost 5 bases; unmatched junction nucleotides: 6. Germline lookup yields CDR1 KGHSH and CDR2 LQKENI. CDR3 length: 15 amino acids. The CDR3 reads CASSHGQGGNEKLFF. The CDR3 DNA sequence: TGTGCCAGCTCACACGGACAGGGAGGGAATGAAAAACTGTTTTTT. The variable domain in full, with the rest retrieved from reference TRBV18 and TRBJ1-4, is NAGVMQNPRHLVRRRGQEARLRCSPMKGHSHVYWYRQLPEEGLKFMVYLQKENIIDESGMPKERFSAEFPKEGPSILRIQQVVRGDSAAYFCASSHGQGGNEKLFFGSGTQLSVL.

This clone occurred once. V and J are TRBV5-1 and TRBJ2-7; D not resolved. This CDR3 has 14 amino acids. Germline V gene lookup returns CDR1 SGHRS and CDR2 YFSETQ. Trimming took 0 bases from V and 6 from J, leaving 13 bases between them. CDR3 in amino acids: CASSLGSLTGEQYF. CDR3 DNA: TGCGCCAGCAGCTTGGGTTCCCTAACGGGCGAGCAGTACTTC.

The CDR3: CASSRDRQFYGYTF. In DNA, the CDR3 is TGTGCCAGCAGCCGGGACAGGCAATTCTATGGCTACACCTTC. The chain couples TRBV7-9 to TRBJ1-2; 8 nucleotides agree with TRBD1. V trimming: 5 bases; J trimming: 4 bases; junction bases outside the gene matches: 6. The CDR3 loop spans 14 amino acids. Germline values: CDR1 SEHNR, CDR2 FQNEAQ (reference sequence). The whole variable domain, remainder taken from reference TRBV7-9 and TRBJ1-2, is DTGVSQNPRHKITKRGQNVTFRCDPISEHNRLYWYRQTLGQGPEFLTYFQNEAQLEKSRLLSDRFSAERPKGSFSTLEIQRTEQGDSAMYLCASSRDRQFYGYTFGSGTRLTVV.

The gene calls are TRBV9 and TRBJ2-2; possible D gene TRBD2, 6 bases. Trimming took off 1 base at V and 1 base at J, with 11 bases between the two ends. Germline values: CDR1 SGDLS, CDR2 YYNGEE. The CDR3 consists of 16 residues. CDR3 DNA: TGTGCCAGCAGCGTACCAATTAGCGGGAACACCGGGGAGCTGTTTTTT. Translation gives CASSVPISGNTGELFF.

The V call is TRBV7-2, the J call TRBJ1-1; D not resolved. Germline V gene lookup returns CDR1 SGHTA and CDR2 FQGNSA. This CDR3 region has 14 residues. Trimming removed 3 bases from V and 6 bases from J, with 14 bases in between. The CDR3 sequence is CASSFRPKGPEAFF. DNA of the CDR3: TGTGCCAGCAGCTTTAGGCCCAAAGGCCCTGAAGCTTTCTTT.

This chain connects TRBV6-1 to TRBJ1-5; 7 bases are shared with TRBD1. The CDR3 extends over 15 amino acids. The junction had 4 bases not matched to a gene; V was cut back by 2 bases and J by 3 bases. Germline CDR1 MNHNS, CDR2 SASEGT. The CDR3 coding sequence is TGTGCCAGCAGTGAAAGGGACAGCCCCAATCAGCCCCAGCATTTT. As protein: CASSERDSPNQPQHF.

The chain is built from TRBV4-1 and TRBJ2-3; 9 bases map to TRBD1. Per germline, CDR1 MGHRA and CDR2 YSYEKL. CDR3 size: 15 residues. V shed 1 base and J 5 bases; nucleotides not matched to a gene: 4. The CDR3 DNA is TGCGCCAGCAGCCAAGCGGACAGGGGTGGAGATACGCAGTATTTT. Protein: CASSQADRGGDTQYF.

The V gene is TRBV19, the J gene TRBJ1-4; TRBD1 is a possible D gene (6 bases). Germline CDR1 reads LNHDA; CDR2 reads SQIVND (reference sequence). The CDR3 contains 15 residues. The V gene lost 3 bases and the J gene lost 5 bases, with 13 bases spanning the gap. CDR3 amino acids: CASSIPGTSNEKLFF. CDR3 bases: TGTGCCAGTAGTATCCCCGGGACAAGCAATGAAAAACTGTTTTTT.

The J gene is TRBJ2-2, the V gene TRBV6-5; D not resolved. V gave up 5 bases and J gave up 2 bases, with 6 bases separating them. CDR3 size: 13 residues. Germline CDR1 and CDR2: MNHEY and SVGAGI. The CDR3 DNA sequence: TGTGCCAGCAGTACACCTAACACCGGGGAGCTGTTTTTT. This encodes CASSTPNTGELFF.

The chain has TRBV5-1 and TRBJ2-7, with 15 bases fitting TRBD2. Germline lookup yields CDR1 SGHRS and CDR2 YFSETQ. V was pared by 4 bases and J by 4 bases, with 9 bases of the junction left unmatched. The CDR3 is made up of 17 amino acids. The CDR3 DNA sequence: TGCGCCAGCAGCCCAGGACTAGCGGGGGGGAGGTGGTACGAGCAGTACTTC. Translation: CASSPGLAGGRWYEQYF.

The count of this clone is one. The V gene is TRBV2, the J gene TRBJ1-1; a weak D match, TRBD1 (5 bases). From germline, CDR1 is SNHLY and CDR2 FYNNEI. This CDR3 spans 14 amino acids. V shed 3 bases and J shed 4 bases, with 12 bases lying between them. Here the CDR3 reads CASSEGRRGTEAFF. In nucleotides, the CDR3 is TGTGCCAGCAGTGAGGGGCGAAGGGGCACTGAAGCTTTCTTT.

J is TRBJ1-2 and V is TRBV20-1, with D maybe TRBD1 (5 bases). This CDR3 has 11 residues. The germline V gene has CDR1 DFQATT and CDR2 SNEGSKA (reference sequence). The V end lost 4 bases, the J end lost 12 bases, and 15 bases lay between the germline ends. This CDR3 is CSATRTRGNTF. Written as DNA, the CDR3 is TGCAGTGCTACCCGGACAAGAGGTAACACCTTC.

V gene TRBV19 combines with J gene TRBJ1-3, with a weak D call TRBD1 (5 bases). This CDR3 region has 15 residues. Germline CDR1 and CDR2: LNHDA and SQIVND (reference sequence). The germline V and J ends were trimmed by 3 bases and 0 bases, with 9 bases remaining between them. CDR3 sequence (DNA): TGTGCCAGTAGTATCGGGGCCAGCTCTGGAAACACCATATATTTT. Translated: CASSIGASSGNTIYF.